This T cell receptor (beta chain) was observed in a study of blood T cell repertoires in COVID-19. Study-wide background: Italy, Spain and the United States were the sources of the convalescent and acute COVID-19 samples.

As originally analysed: Cell counts per sample came from amplifying reference gene primers. The method was immunoSEQ multiplex PCR; TCRdb's version includes in-frame clones alone and lacks a portion of them. The V and J calls and clone size are taken from that table; D and trimming were inferred from the DNA. The table lists approximately 180,000 clones, approximately 87% of them singletons. The CDR3 has 10 residues. Germline values: CDR1 SQVTM, CDR2 ANQGSEA. V was clipped by 6 bases and J by 4 bases, with 7 bases between them. Seattle patients were enrolled during active infection and followed longitudinally.

Sequenced sample: peripheral blood. This sequence was found in a woman between 65 and 79 years old with COVID-19, enrolled during active disease. The chain joins TRBV29-1 to TRBJ2-7; unclear D gene. The CDR3, as DNA: TGCAGCGTGCTGACATACGAGCAGTACTTC. Encoded protein: CSVLTYEQYF.